The 25 T cell receptor beta chains given below trace back to one sample, sequenced in a study of siplizumab effects on memory and regulatory T cells (dated by TCRdb to between 2017 and 2020). Library method: the immunoSEQ multiplex PCR assay. TCRdb obtained this table from immuneACCESS and retained in-frame rearrangements with V and J assigned. These tables miss some clones; where compared with another copy, unresolved V genes account for less than half of the shortfall, and the remainder is unexplained. Across this sample there are about 99,000 clones, with roughly 92% seen only once. About 0.62% of the sample is taken by the ten largest. Sequencing was carried out using Tregs sorted from blood. These receptors were obtained from a human donor in good health.

The chain carries TRBV18 and TRBJ1-4; D may be TRBD1 (5 bases). Germline V gene sequence: CDR1 KGHSH, CDR2 LQKENI. CDR3 length equals 13 residues. Trimming pared 8 bases from V and 2 bases from J, leaving 9 bases between. The CDR3 sequence is CASRGLTNEKLFF. In DNA form, the CDR3 reads TGTGCCAGCCGGGGGTTGACTAATGAAAAACTGTTTTTT. The entire variable domain, with the rest obtained from reference TRBV18 and TRBJ1-4, is as follows: NAGVMQNPRHLVRRRGQEARLRCSPMKGHSHVYWYRQLPEEGLKFMVYLQKENIIDESGMPKERFSAEFPKEGPSILRIQQVVRGDSAAYFCASRGLTNEKLFFGSGTQLSVL.

The rearrangement joins TRBV4-2 to TRBJ1-4, with 8 positions matching TRBD1. CDR1 and CDR2 (germline): LGHNA, YNFKEQ. This CDR3 is 15 amino acids long. Trimming cost V 4 bases and J 7 bases; bases outside gene matches: 8. This CDR3 is CASSRATGGSEKLFF. CDR3 bases: TGTGCCAGCAGCCGGGCCACAGGGGGTAGTGAAAAACTGTTTTTT.

This clone was detected only once. CDR3 residues: CASSLVAGPAFF. The CDR3 nucleotides are TGTGCCAGCAGCTTAGTGGCAGGGCCAGCTTTCTTT. The chain joins TRBV11-1 to TRBJ1-1; the D gene is possibly TRBD1 (5 bases). Germline V gene lookup returns CDR1 SGHAT and CDR2 FQDESV (reference sequence). The CDR3 contains 12 residues. Between the trimmed V and J ends, which lost 1 base and 10 bases, there was a span of 10 bases.

V is TRBV2 and J is TRBJ1-4; D might be TRBD1 (6 bases). CDR1 and CDR2 (germline): SNHLY, FYNNEI. CDR3 length equals 13 residues. Trimming took 7 bases from V and 11 from J, leaving 17 bases between them. Here the CDR3 reads CASKWGAESKLFF. The CDR3 DNA reads TGTGCCAGCAAATGGGGGGCCGAGTCTAAACTGTTTTTT.

The CDR3 protein is CASSTQGLNTEAFF. The CDR3 nucleotides are TGTGCCAGCTCAACCCAGGGTCTGAACACTGAAGCTTTCTTT. V is TRBV18 and J is TRBJ1-1, with D possibly matching TRBD1 (5 bases). Between the trimmed V and J ends, which lost 5 bases and 0 bases, there was a span of 10 bases. Per the germline V gene, CDR1 is KGHSH and CDR2 is LQKENI. This CDR3 is built from 14 residues.

This chain uses TRBV18 with TRBJ2-5; a possible D gene is TRBD2 (6 bases). CDR1 is KGHSH, CDR2 LQKENI, per germline. V was clipped by 2 bases and J by 4 bases, with 14 bases between them. The CDR3 spans 15 residues. CDR3 amino acids: CASSPTVLAGETQYF. In DNA form, the CDR3 reads TGTGCCAGCTCACCAACGGTACTAGCCGGAGAGACCCAGTACTTC.

The chain joins TRBV19 to TRBJ1-1, with D unresolved. In germline, CDR1 is LNHDA, CDR2 SQIVND (reference sequence). The CDR3 covers 12 residues. V lost 6 bases and J 1 base, leaving 6 bases between the germline ends. The CDR3 sequence is CASSTRNTEAFF. The CDR3, as DNA: TGTGCCAGTAGCACCCGGAACACTGAAGCTTTCTTT. The full variable domain, completed using reference TRBV19 and TRBJ1-1, is DGGITQSPKYLFRKEGQNVTLSCEQNLNHDAMYWYRQDPGQGLRLIYYSQIVNDFQKGDIAEGYSVSREKKESFPLTVTSAQKNPTAFYLCASSTRNTEAFFGQGTRLTVV.

This clone was seen just once. The V gene is TRBV6-5, the J gene TRBJ2-1; D unclear. This CDR3 contains 14 residues. In germline, CDR1 is MNHEY, CDR2 SVGAGI. Trimming stripped 0 bases from V and 10 bases from J, with 13 bases between. DNA for the CDR3: TGTGCCAGCAGTTACTCCCCCCAGGTCCACGAGCAGTTCTTC. Its protein product is CASSYSPQVHEQFF.

V is TRBV4-1 and J is TRBJ1-4; D ambiguous. V lost 0 bases, J lost 5 bases, and 4 bases lay in between. CDR1 MGHRA and CDR2 YSYEKL come from the germline V gene. The CDR3 extends over 13 amino acids. The DNA of the CDR3 is TGCGCCAGCAGCCAAGATGAGAATGAAAAACTGTTTTTT. This translates into CASSQDENEKLFF.

The V call is TRBV4-1, the J call TRBJ2-6, with unresolved D. This CDR3 is built from 18 residues. Germline V CDR1 and CDR2: MGHRA, YSYEKL. V was clipped by 0 bases and J by 0 bases, with 12 bases between them. Here the CDR3 DNA reads TGCGCCAGCAGCCAAGACCGGGCTTCTAGCTCTGGGGCCAACGTCCTGACTTTC. Amino acids: CASSQDRASSSGANVLTF.

This rearrangement joins TRBV4-1 to TRBJ1-1; possible D gene TRBD1, 6 bases. This CDR3 contains 14 residues. With 2 bases removed from V and 4 bases from J, the gap between germline ends came to 11 bases. Germline V gives CDR1 MGHRA, CDR2 YSYEKL. CDR3 residues: CASSQTGLSTEAFF. The CDR3, as DNA: TGCGCCAGCAGCCAAACAGGGTTGAGCACTGAAGCTTTCTTT.

A remark on this clone: The same CDR3 can be traced to other DNA sequences in this sample. The genes are TRBV5-4 and TRBJ1-1; a possible D gene is TRBD1 (5 bases). Trimming pared 5 bases from V and 2 bases from J, leaving 13 bases between. The CDR3 runs 14 residues. The germline gives CDR1 SGHNT, CDR2 YYREEE (reference sequence). The CDR3 DNA reads as TGTGCCAGCAGTCCCACGGGGACCAACACTGAAGCTTTCTTT. It encodes CASSPTGTNTEAFF.

The V gene is TRBV18, the J gene TRBJ2-1, with 8 positions matching TRBD2. The CDR3 runs to 15 residues. The V segment lost 6 bases and the J segment 4 bases; nucleotides outside the gene matches: 8. Germline CDR1 KGHSH, CDR2 LQKENI. The CDR3 DNA is TGTGCCAGCTCCCCCGAAGCGGGAGCTTACAATGAGCAGTTCTTC. Translated, it gives CASSPEAGAYNEQFF.

The rearrangement joins TRBV7-3 to TRBJ2-1; D tentatively fits TRBD1 or TRBD2 (5 bases each). Germline loops: CDR1 SGHTA, CDR2 FQGTGA. Trimming stripped 4 bases from V and 9 bases from J, with 13 bases between. The CDR3 has 13 amino acids. The chain's CDR3 is CASSSGPTSEQFF. The CDR3 coding sequence is TGTGCCAGCAGCTCGGGACCTACCAGTGAGCAGTTCTTC.

The genes are TRBV29-1 and TRBJ1-2, with 11 bases matching TRBD1. V lost 4 bases to trimming and J lost 4 bases; unmatched junction nucleotides: 5. The CDR3 totals 14 residues. In germline, CDR1 is SQVTM, CDR2 ANQGSEA. CDR3 DNA sequence: TGCAGCGTTGGAGGACAGGGGGCCGGCTATGGCTACACCTTC. Amino acids: CSVGGQGAGYGYTF.

The rearrangement joins TRBV30 to TRBJ2-3, with TRBD2 matching 8 bases. The CDR3 sequence is 13 residues long. V lost 3 bases to trimming and J lost 8 bases; unmatched junction nucleotides: 7. Per germline, CDR1 GTSNPN and CDR2 SVGIG (reference sequence). CDR3: CAWSSGGSGTQYF. As DNA, the CDR3 is TGTGCCTGGAGCAGCGGGGGATCGGGTACGCAGTATTTT.

This rearrangement joins TRBV5-1 to TRBJ2-5; D remains ambiguous. The germline V gene encodes CDR1 SGHRS and CDR2 YFSETQ. The length of the CDR3 is 12 residues. Trimming took 0 bases from V and 3 from J, leaving 3 bases between them. CDR3: CASSLAEETQYF. The CDR3 DNA reads TGCGCCAGCAGCTTGGCCGAAGAGACCCAGTACTTC.

The chain employs TRBV19 and TRBJ2-3; no clear D. Per the germline V gene, CDR1 is LNHDA and CDR2 is SQIVND (reference sequence). This CDR3 is 13 amino acids long. The germline V and J ends were trimmed by 8 bases and 0 bases, with 9 bases remaining between them. The CDR3 DNA is TGTGCCAGTGCTTCTGCTAGCACAGATACGCAGTATTTT. Residues: CASASASTDTQYF.

The V and J genes are TRBV5-1 and TRBJ2-5; D remains unclear. Germline V lookup: CDR1 SGHRS, CDR2 YFSETQ. This CDR3 comprises 11 residues. V was trimmed by 2 bases and J by 3 bases, leaving 2 bases between them. The CDR3 sequence: CASSFKETQYF. DNA for the CDR3: TGCGCCAGCAGCTTCAAAGAGACCCAGTACTTC.

Comments on this clone: One end of the junction fails to match germline, which may point to a read error. J is TRBJ2-1 and V is TRBV7-7, with 7 bases identical to TRBD1. The CDR3 runs to 18 residues. Germline CDR1 and CDR2: SSHAT and FNYEAQ (reference sequence). CDR3 in DNA: TGTGCTAGCAGCTTAGCGCCACAGGGGCCTTCTCCTAGCAATGAGCAGTTCTTC. This encodes CASSLAPQGPSPSNEQFF. Full variable domain (remainder filled in from reference TRBV7-7 and TRBJ2-1): GAGVSQSPRYKVTKRGQDVTLRCDPISSHATLYWYQQALGQGPEFLTYFNYEAQPDKSGLPSDRFSAERPEGSISTLTIQRTEQRDSAMYRCASSLAPQGPSPSNEQFFGPGTRLTVL.

This rearrangement joins TRBV14 to TRBJ1-2, with D tentatively TRBD1 (5 bases). Per the germline V gene, CDR1 is SGHDN and CDR2 is FVKESK. The V end lost 4 bases, the J end lost 4 bases, and 19 bases lay between the germline ends. There are 16 residues in the CDR3. The CDR3 DNA reads TGTGCCAGCAGCCTACCGGGACCGATCACCGGCTATGGCTACACCTTC. It codes for CASSLPGPITGYGYTF.

The CDR3 sequence is CASSQPRTGGSPLHF. CDR3 in DNA: TGCGCCAGCAGCCAACCGAGGACAGGGGGCTCACCCCTCCACTTT. The chain carries TRBV4-1 and TRBJ1-6; 11 bases align to TRBD1. V was pared by 2 bases and J by 10 bases, with 4 bases of the junction left unmatched. The CDR3 covers 15 residues. Looked up from germline, CDR1 is MGHRA and CDR2 is YSYEKL.

The genes are TRBV9 and TRBJ2-5, with D maybe TRBD1 (5 bases). Looked up from germline, CDR1 is SGDLS and CDR2 is YYNGEE. The CDR3 consists of 15 residues. V lost 0 bases and J lost 1, with 10 bases in between. The CDR3 region has the DNA TGTGCCAGCAGCGTAGGGGGCAGTTCCCAAGAGACCCAGTACTTC. Its protein is CASSVGGSSQETQYF. The full variable domain, in which reference TRBV9 and TRBJ2-5 provide the parts outside the CDR3, is DSGVTQTPKHLITATGQRVTLRCSPRSGDLSVYWYQQSLDQGLQFLIQYYNGEERAKGNILERFSAQQFPDLHSELNLSSLELGDSALYFCASSVGGSSQETQYFGPGTRLLVL.

V is TRBV4-1 and J is TRBJ1-2; D gene ambiguous. With 1 base removed from V and 0 bases from J, the gap between germline ends came to 15 bases. The germline V gene encodes CDR1 MGHRA and CDR2 YSYEKL. The CDR3 consists of 17 residues. CDR3 region: CASSQGGGLGSNYGYTF. In DNA, the CDR3 is TGCGCCAGCAGCCAAGGGGGAGGGCTGGGCTCTAACTATGGCTACACCTTC.

This chain connects TRBV30 to TRBJ2-2; either TRBD1 or TRBD2 may supply D (5 bases each). Germline V gives CDR1 GTSNPN, CDR2 SVGIG (reference sequence). V lost 3 bases and J 2 bases, leaving 25 bases between the germline ends. The CDR3 extends over 19 amino acids. The CDR3 loop reads CAWSVGLFSAGKNTGELFF. CDR3 nucleotide sequence: TGTGCCTGGAGCGTGGGGCTCTTTAGCGCCGGTAAAAACACCGGGGAGCTGTTTTTT.